A selection of T cell receptor beta chains follows, all from one sample in a study of blood T cell repertoires in COVID-19. Clones were sequenced by immunoSEQ multiplex PCR, and TCRdb holds only the in-frame ones, with some missing. The repertoire holds 40,000 to 50,000 clones, with roughly nine tenths as singletons. The specimen sequenced was peripheral blood. These receptors were obtained from a man in his fifties with active COVID-19. The CDR3 runs from the conserved cysteine through the conserved F or W. The D gene is left open where the match is weak. Clone size appears in some rows only: once, few, many, or a class for an expanded clone.

D: -; size: -; V: TRBV9; J: TRBJ2-7; CDR3: CASSDGTTYEQYF; DNA: TGTGCCAGCAGCGACGGGACAACCTACGAGCAGTACTTC
D: TRBD1; size: -; V: TRBV2; J: TRBJ2-5; CDR3: CASPTGGGETQYF; DNA: TGTGCCAGCCCGACAGGGGGCGGAGAGACCCAGTACTTC
D: TRBD1; size: -; V: TRBV6-5; J: TRBJ2-7; CDR3: CASRRQGNTYEQYF; DNA: TGTGCCAGCAGGCGACAGGGGAATACCTACGAGCAGTACTTC
D: -; size: -; V: TRBV7-9; J: TRBJ2-7; CDR3: CASSQTGDTYEQYF; DNA: TGTGCCAGCAGCCAAACAGGAGATACCTACGAGCAGTACTTC
D: TRBD2; size: -; V: TRBV7-9; J: TRBJ2-1; CDR3: CASSPSLAGGYNEQFF; DNA: TGTGCCAGCAGCCCCTCCCTAGCGGGGGGCTACAATGAGCAGTTCTTC
D: -; size: once; V: TRBV19; J: TRBJ1-1; CDR3: CASSMNGRAGAEAFF; DNA: TGTGCCAGTAGTATGAACGGACGGGCGGGGGCTGAAGCTTTCTTT
D: TRBD2; size: -; V: TRBV11-3; J: TRBJ2-1; CDR3: CASSSTSGSNNEQFF; DNA: TGTGCCAGCAGCTCAACTAGCGGGTCGAACAATGAGCAGTTCTTC
D: TRBD1; size: -; V: TRBV5-4; J: TRBJ2-7; CDR3: CASSLWLGQSYEQYF; DNA: TGTGCCAGCAGCTTATGGCTGGGACAGTCCTACGAGCAGTACTTC
D: TRBD1; size: -; V: TRBV11-2; J: TRBJ2-5; CDR3: CASSPTQGQQETQYF; DNA: TGTGCCAGCAGCCCAACCCAGGGACAGCAAGAGACCCAGTACTTC
D: TRBD1; size: -; V: TRBV27; J: TRBJ1-1; CDR3: CASSSTGTGRAFF; DNA: TGTGCCAGCAGTTCCACCGGGACAGGAAGAGCTTTCTTT
D: -; size: -; V: TRBV4-2; J: TRBJ2-7; CDR3: CASSQDPGQAYEQYF; DNA: TGTGCCAGCAGCCAAGATCCAGGCCAGGCGTACGAGCAGTACTTC
D: -; size: -; V: TRBV6-5; J: TRBJ2-2; CDR3: CASSYSRANTGELFF; DNA: TGTGCCAGCAGTTACAGCAGGGCTAACACCGGGGAGCTGTTTTTT
D: TRBD1; size: -; V: TRBV27; J: TRBJ2-3; CDR3: CASSLLTGGSTDTQYF; DNA: TGTGCCAGCAGTTTATTGACAGGGGGCTCAACAGATACGCAGTATTTT
D: -; size: -; V: TRBV9; J: TRBJ2-7; CDR3: CASSVGSRGEQYF; DNA: TGTGCCAGCAGCGTAGGAAGCCGGGGGGAGCAGTACTTC
D: TRBD1; size: -; V: TRBV4-1; J: TRBJ1-4; CDR3: CASSQDPRGLANEKLFF; DNA: TGCGCCAGCAGCCAAGATCCGAGGGGGCTGGCTAATGAAAAACTGTTTTTT
D: -; size: once; V: TRBV4-1; J: TRBJ1-1; CDR3: CASSQLGQNTEAFF; DNA: TGCGCCAGCAGCCAGCTCGGACAGAACACTGAAGCTTTCTTT
D: -; size: -; V: TRBV12-3/TRBV12-4; J: TRBJ2-7; CDR3: CASSLNTYEQYF; DNA: TGTGCCAGCAGTTTAAACACCTACGAGCAGTACTTC
D: -; size: once; V: TRBV4-2; J: TRBJ2-5; CDR3: CASSPIGGSNQETQYF; DNA: TGTGCCAGCAGCCCGATCGGCGGGTCTAACCAAGAGACCCAGTACTTC
D: TRBD2; size: -; V: TRBV13; J: TRBJ2-1; CDR3: CASSHGGRMENEQFF; DNA: TGTGCCAGCAGCCATGGCGGGAGAATGGAGAATGAGCAGTTCTTC
D: -; size: -; V: TRBV4-3; J: TRBJ2-3; CDR3: CASSQNGGDTQYF; DNA: TGCGCCAGCAGCCAAAACGGGGGAGATACGCAGTATTTT
D: -; size: -; V: TRBV6-5; J: TRBJ2-2; CDR3: CASEPTNTGELFF; DNA: TGTGCCAGTGAGCCCACGAACACCGGGGAGCTGTTTTTT
D: TRBD2; size: -; V: TRBV7-9; J: TRBJ2-1; CDR3: CASSSPIQRGHNEQFF; DNA: TGTGCCAGCAGCTCCCCGATCCAGCGGGGCCACAATGAGCAGTTCTTC
D: -; size: -; V: TRBV27; J: TRBJ1-4; CDR3: CASRRTGYSTNEKLFF; DNA: TGTGCCAGCAGGCGAACAGGGTACTCAACTAATGAAAAACTGTTTTTT
D: TRBD2; size: -; V: TRBV5-4; J: TRBJ2-1; CDR3: CASSGGTSGYNEQFF; DNA: TGTGCCAGCAGCGGAGGGACTAGCGGATACAATGAGCAGTTCTTC
D: -; size: -; V: TRBV7-8; J: TRBJ1-6; CDR3: CASSPRGIGFSPLHF; DNA: TGTGCCAGCAGTCCAAGGGGCATCGGCTTTTCACCCCTCCACTTT
D: TRBD2; size: -; V: TRBV10-2; J: TRBJ2-7; CDR3: CASSASGSSYEQYF; DNA: TGCGCCAGCAGTGCTAGCGGGAGCTCCTACGAGCAGTACTTC
D: TRBD2; size: -; V: TRBV7-3; J: TRBJ2-3; CDR3: CASSLGTSGLGTQYF; DNA: TGTGCCAGCAGCTTAGGGACTAGCGGCCTAGGTACGCAGTATTTT